One and the same sample provided the 14 T cell receptor beta chains below, sequenced in a study of cytomegalovirus exposure and HLA in healthy donors. Primers: 60 Vbeta forward and 13 Jbeta reverse. Assay used: immunoSEQ multiplex PCR; TCRdb lists only in-frame clones, some missing. This table holds 130,000 or so clones, 65% to 85% found once. Sequencing used PBMCs. The receptors stem from a man aged 45-60 years in good health and CMV-seronegative.

The table lists this clone with a few counts. The chain couples TRBV11-2 to TRBJ1-1; D is uncertain. In germline, CDR1 is SGHAT, CDR2 FQNNGV. The CDR3 sequence is 12 residues long. The germline V and J ends were trimmed by 5 bases and 10 bases, with 14 bases remaining between them. For the CDR3, the DNA is TGTGCCAGCAGCCCGGAGGTGGCGAGAGCTTTCTTT. Amino acid sequence: CASSPEVARAFF.

In its sample, this clone was seen a few times. V and J are TRBV7-2 and TRBJ2-5; 10 bases align to TRBD1. The V gene end was trimmed by 5 bases and the J gene end by 5 bases; junction bases not matched to a gene: 8. The CDR3 contains 15 residues. The germline gives CDR1 SGHTA, CDR2 FQGNSA. CDR3 coding DNA: TGTGCCAGCAGCAACCCGGGACAGGGGTGGGAGACCCAGTACTTC. It yields the protein CASSNPGQGWETQYF. The full variable domain, its missing parts supplied by reference TRBV7-2 and TRBJ2-5, is GAGVSQSPSNKVTEKGKDVELRCDPISGHTALYWYRQSLGQGLEFLIYFQGNSAPDKSGLPSDRFSAERTGGSVSTLTIQRTQQEDSAVYLCASSNPGQGWETQYFGPGTRLLVL.

The chain recombines TRBV19 with TRBJ2-3; perhaps TRBD2 as D (5 bases). Germline V gene sequence: CDR1 LNHDA, CDR2 SQIVND (reference sequence). Trimming removed 3 bases at V and 2 bases at J, with 9 bases between. The CDR3 length is 14 residues. The CDR3 DNA reads as TGTGCCAGTAGTATTCCGGGATACACAGATACGCAGTATTTT. Encoded protein: CASSIPGYTDTQYF. Based on the CDR3 plus reference TRBV19 and TRBJ2-3, the full variable domain is DGGITQSPKYLFRKEGQNVTLSCEQNLNHDAMYWYRQDPGQGLRLIYYSQIVNDFQKGDIAEGYSVSREKKESFPLTVTSAQKNPTAFYLCASSIPGYTDTQYFGPGTRLTVL.

The rearrangement joins TRBV7-8 to TRBJ2-3; TRBD2 matches 7 bases. CDR3 length equals 19 residues. Germline V gene lookup returns CDR1 SGHVS and CDR2 FQNEAQ. V lost 2 bases and J lost 2; bases outside the gene matches: 16. As DNA, the CDR3 is TGTGCCAGCAGCTTAATCGGCGGGAGTTTTGACCCTACCACAGATACGCAGTATTTT. Translation gives CASSLIGGSFDPTTDTQYF. Filled out from reference TRBV7-8 and TRBJ2-3, the complete variable domain reads GAGVSQSPRYKVAKRGQDVALRCDPISGHVSLFWYQQALGQGPEFLTYFQNEAQLDKSGLPSDRFFAERPEGSVSTLKIQRTQQEDSAVYLCASSLIGGSFDPTTDTQYFGPGTRLTVL.

The J gene is TRBJ2-6, the V gene TRBV14, with TRBD1 matching over 7 bases. V shed 6 bases, J shed 2 bases, and the junction held 4 bases outside the gene matches. In germline, CDR1 is SGHDN, CDR2 FVKESK. The CDR3 contains 15 residues. CDR3 bases: TGTGCCAGCAGACGACAGGGTGCTGGGGCCAACGTCCTGACTTTC. This gives the protein CASRRQGAGANVLTF.

A remark on this clone: Other DNA sequences in this sample translate to the same CDR3. The chain has TRBV29-1 and TRBJ1-1; 10 bases map to TRBD1. The CDR3 covers 12 residues. V dropped 5 bases and J dropped 4; count of bases not matched to a gene: 1. Germline V gives CDR1 SQVTM, CDR2 ANQGSEA. The CDR3 coding sequence is TGCAGCGTTCGGACAGGGGGCACTGAAGCTTTCTTT. Its protein is CSVRTGGTEAFF.

This chain joins TRBV5-1 and TRBJ2-5, with a weak D call TRBD1 (6 bases). V dropped 3 bases and J dropped 1 base, with 7 bases sitting between them. Germline V gene data show CDR1 as SGHRS and CDR2 as YFSETQ. The CDR3 consists of 13 residues. The CDR3, as DNA: TGCGCCAGCAGCTGGGACACCCAAGAGACCCAGTACTTC. It encodes CASSWDTQETQYF.

The DNA of the CDR3 is TGTGCCAGCAGTGAACAGGGGGCGCAGTTGGGCTACACCTTC. It specifies CASSEQGAQLGYTF. The gene calls are TRBV2 and TRBJ1-2, with TRBD1 matching 8 bases. The length of the CDR3 is 14 residues. The ends lost 2 bases at V and 8 bases at J; junction bases unmatched: 7. Germline CDR1 reads SNHLY; CDR2 reads FYNNEI. Variable domain in full (rest from reference TRBV2 and TRBJ1-2): EPEVTQTPSHQVTQMGQEVILRCVPISNHLYFYWYRQILGQKVEFLVSFYNNEISEKSEIFDDQFSVERPDGSNFTLKIRSTKLEDSAMYFCASSEQGAQLGYTFGSGTRLTVV.

In this sample, this clone turned up a few times. One junction end does not reproduce the germline sequence, and a read error may be involved. The genes are TRBV6-5 and TRBJ2-3; possibly TRBD2 for D (5 bases). CDR3 size: 13 residues. Germline CDR1 reads MNHEY; CDR2 reads SVGAGI. CDR3 residues: CAGSYSVQAGKYF. The DNA for the CDR3 is TGTGCCGGCAGTTACTCTGTGCAGGCCGGGAAGTATTTT.

The rearrangement joins TRBV28 to TRBJ1-2, with D hard to call. This CDR3 has 12 residues. Germline V gene sequence: CDR1 MDHEN, CDR2 SYDVKM. The V end lost 7 bases, the J end lost 4 bases, and 10 bases lay between the germline ends. The chain's CDR3 is CASTKQSYGYTF. CDR3 DNA sequence: TGTGCCAGCACGAAACAGAGCTATGGCTACACCTTC.

The V and J genes are TRBV28 and TRBJ2-7; TRBD2 aligns across 13 bases. The germline V gene encodes CDR1 MDHEN and CDR2 SYDVKM. The CDR3 totals 19 residues. V trimming: 5 bases; J trimming: 5 bases; junction bases outside the gene matches: 18. The CDR3 loop is CASSVTLRPGTSGNHEQYF. The CDR3, as DNA: TGTGCCAGCAGTGTTACACTAAGACCGGGGACTAGCGGGAACCACGAGCAGTACTTC. Looking up the rest from reference TRBV28 and TRBJ2-7 gives the full variable domain: DVKVTQSSRYLVKRTGEKVFLECVQDMDHENMFWYRQDPGLGLRLIYFSYDVKMKEKGDIPEGYSVSREKKERFSLILESASTNQTSMYLCASSVTLRPGTSGNHEQYFGPGTRLTVT.

This clone was counted once. This chain connects TRBV12-5 to TRBJ2-1; D is uncertain. Looked up from germline, CDR1 is LGHNT and CDR2 is FRNRAP. The V end was cut by 2 bases, the J end by 5 bases, with 10 bases between. The CDR3 has 14 residues. The CDR3 DNA follows: TGTGCTAGTGGTTTGCGTGTCCTAAACAATGAGCAGTTCTTC. Amino acids: CASGLRVLNNEQFF.

This rearrangement joins TRBV2 to TRBJ2-3, with D tentatively TRBD1 (6 bases). Looked up from germline, CDR1 is SNHLY and CDR2 is FYNNEI. The length of the CDR3 is 15 residues. V gave up 7 bases and J gave up 3 bases, with 17 bases separating them. This CDR3 reads CASIFEQGSTDTQYF. Written as DNA, the CDR3 is TGTGCCAGCATATTCGAACAGGGATCGACAGATACGCAGTATTTT.

This chain joins TRBV27 and TRBJ1-5; D possibly corresponds to TRBD1 (5 bases). Trimming took 6 bases from V and 3 from J, leaving 15 bases between them. The CDR3 is 15 residues long. Germline assignment: CDR1 MNHEY and CDR2 SMNVEV (reference sequence). The chain's CDR3 is CASRGNRLLNQPQHF. In DNA, the CDR3 is TGTGCCAGCAGGGGTAACAGGTTACTCAATCAGCCCCAGCATTTT.